The subject of this entry is one T cell receptor beta chain. The CDR3 is made up of 19 amino acids. Trimming cost V 0 bases and J 0 bases; bases outside gene matches: 6. Germline V lookup: CDR1 MGHRA, CDR2 YSYEKL. This sample was taken from a study of blood T cell repertoires in COVID-19. Across the whole study: Some COVID-19 samples were acute and others convalescent; all came from the United States, Italy and Spain.

Under the authors' procedure: Amplification with reference gene primers provided the estimates of nucleated cell counts. The table came from immunoSEQ multiplex PCR; TCRdb's copy has only in-frame clones and leaves some out. The V and J calls and the clone size are those of that table, but D and trimming were determined from the DNA. The top ten hold about 2.6% of the sample, which has roughly 150,000 clones, roughly 90% seen once. Sequenced material: peripheral blood. This chain uses TRBV4-1 with TRBJ2-1; 12 nucleotides align to TRBD1. This clonotype was obtained from a man in his 60s with acute or convalescent COVID-19. CDR3 bases: TGCGCCAGCAGCCAAGAGGTAGGGGGACAGGGGGCCTCCTACAATGAGCAGTTCTTC. This encodes CASSQEVGGQGASYNEQFF.